A single sample gave rise to the 6 T cell receptor beta chains below, sequenced in a study of T cell repertoires in breast cancer. Paired alpha-beta TCRs of CD8+ T cells were analyzed by expanded emulsion RT-PCR. A second nested PCR with blocking oligonucleotides suppressed unpaired genes. TCRdb re-called the emulsion pairing reads through MiXCR, storing one row per CDR3 protein. The data show about 40,000 distinct CDR3 sequences, 35% to 50% seen once. The sequenced material came from CD8+ T cells. These receptors all stem from a pool of human donors with breast cancer or a healthy control (not recorded which).

This clonotype was seen only a few times. V is TRBV11-3 and J is TRBJ2-2; TRBD2 matches at 11 bases. Germline V CDR1 and CDR2: SGHNT, YENEEA. J was trimmed by 1 base and V by 0 bases; bases with no gene match: 22. The CDR3 covers 24 residues. CDR3 loop: CASSLDLRTLSGLAGGENTGELFF. CDR3 nucleotide sequence: TGTGCCAGCAGCTTAGATCTCAGGACTCTCTCGGGTCTAGCGGGGGGCGAGAACACCGGGGAGCTGTTTTTT.

This clonotype has only a few counts. This sequence joins TRBV12-3 or TRBV12-4 and TRBJ2-1; 9 bases are shared with TRBD1. The CDR3 has 14 amino acids. After removal of 5 bases from V and 9 bases from J, the junction contained 8 bases not matched to a gene. The CDR3 DNA reads TGTGCCAGCAGTCCTGGACAGGGGAGGGCTGAGCAGTTCTTC. This encodes CASSPGQGRAEQFF.

This sequence joins TRBV7-9 and TRBJ2-7; no clear D. CDR3 length equals 16 residues. Trimming left V 2 bases short and J 0 bases short, with 14 bases between. Germline V gives CDR1 SEHNR, CDR2 FQNEAQ (reference sequence). The CDR3 DNA is TGTGCCAGCAGCTTACCCCCACATGTCTTCTCCTACGAGCAGTACTTC. It codes for CASSLPPHVFSYEQYF.

This chain links TRBV6-2 or TRBV6-3 with TRBJ2-1, with D unclear. The CDR3 contains 12 residues. The V gene lost 7 bases and the J gene lost 5 bases, with 9 bases spanning the gap. Germline V gene sequence: CDR1 MNHEY, CDR2 SVGEGT. The CDR3 DNA follows: TGTGCCAGCACAGACACCCACAATGAGCAGTTCTTC. This gives the protein CASTDTHNEQFF.

Here the CDR3 DNA reads TGTGCCAGTAGGGCGGGGGGGACACCCACTGAAGCTTTCTTT. Amino acid sequence: CASRAGGTPTEAFF. The rearrangement joins TRBV19 to TRBJ1-1; D is perhaps TRBD1 (6 bases). This CDR3 region has 14 residues. Germline values: CDR1 LNHDA, CDR2 SQIVND (reference sequence). V was cut by 6 bases and J by 4 bases, with 15 bases left in between.

This rearrangement joins TRBV28 to TRBJ2-1; 8 nucleotides align to TRBD1. The CDR3 extends over 15 amino acids. The germline gives CDR1 MDHEN, CDR2 SYDVKM. With 7 bases clipped from V and 5 bases from J, the junction kept 10 bases outside the gene matches. The CDR3 bases are TGTGCCAGCAACCCCCCGGACAGGGTCGACAATGAGCAGTTCTTC. It encodes CASNPPDRVDNEQFF.